This T cell receptor (beta chain) was sequenced for a study of blood T cells in healthy people across ages. V dropped 8 bases and J dropped 3 bases, with 17 bases sitting between them. The CDR3 is made up of 14 amino acids. Germline V gives CDR1 SNHLY, CDR2 FYNNEI. A second PCR of 7 to 11 cycles used a sample-barcoded 5' primer and a J-beta primer mix. TCRdb reprocessed the 5' RACE reads with MiXCR, giving one entry per CDR3 protein. Among 550,000 to 600,000 distinct CDR3 sequences, roughly 48% were seen once, and the ten largest hold around 23%. The chain couples TRBV2 to TRBJ2-7; D tentatively fits TRBD1 or TRBD2 (5 bases each). This receptor was obtained from a man older than 75 in good health. Sequenced: blood. The CDR3, as DNA: TGTGCCAGCCAAAACCGGGACGGAAGCTACGAGCAGTACTTC. Translation: CASQNRDGSYEQYF.